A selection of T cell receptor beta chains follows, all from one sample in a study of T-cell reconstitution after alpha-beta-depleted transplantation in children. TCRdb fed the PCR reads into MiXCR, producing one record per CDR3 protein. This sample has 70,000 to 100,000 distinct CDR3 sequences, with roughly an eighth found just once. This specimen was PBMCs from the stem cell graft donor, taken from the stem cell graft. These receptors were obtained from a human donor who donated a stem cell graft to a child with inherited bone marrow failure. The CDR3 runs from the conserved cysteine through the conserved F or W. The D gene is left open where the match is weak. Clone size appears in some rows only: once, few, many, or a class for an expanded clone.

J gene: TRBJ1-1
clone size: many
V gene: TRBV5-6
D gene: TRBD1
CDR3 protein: CASSMDRGPTEAFF
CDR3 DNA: TGTGCCAGCAGCATGGACAGGGGGCCCACTGAAGCTTTCTTT

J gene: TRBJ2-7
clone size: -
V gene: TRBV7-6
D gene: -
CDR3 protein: CASSFRDGHYEQYF
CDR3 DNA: TGTGCCAGCAGCTTCCGGGACGGCCACTACGAGCAGTACTTC

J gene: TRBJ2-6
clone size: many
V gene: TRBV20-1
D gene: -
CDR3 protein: CSARDPRSGANVLTF
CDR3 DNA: TGCAGTGCTAGAGATCCGAGGTCCGGGGCCAACGTCCTGACTTTC

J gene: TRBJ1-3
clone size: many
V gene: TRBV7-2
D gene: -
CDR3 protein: CASSLEGNTIYF
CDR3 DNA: TGTGCCAGCAGCTTAGAGGGAAACACCATATATTTT

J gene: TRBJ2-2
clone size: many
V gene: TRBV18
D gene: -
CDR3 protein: CASSPPIRGPGGELFF
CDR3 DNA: TGTGCCAGCTCACCACCCATTCGCGGGCCCGGCGGGGAGCTGTTTTTT

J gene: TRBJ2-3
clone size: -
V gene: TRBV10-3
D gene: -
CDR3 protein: CAISEPTVSTDTQYF
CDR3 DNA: TGTGCCATCAGTGAGCCCACAGTTTCCACAGATACGCAGTATTTT

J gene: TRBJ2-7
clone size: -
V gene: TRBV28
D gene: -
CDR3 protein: CASSLPGFQSGYEQYF
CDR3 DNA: TGTGCCAGCAGTTTACCGGGGTTCCAAAGCGGTTACGAGCAGTACTTC

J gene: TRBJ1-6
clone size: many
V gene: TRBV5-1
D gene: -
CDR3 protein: CASSLAYRGERHF
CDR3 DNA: TGCGCCAGCAGCTTGGCGTACCGGGGGGAACGCCACTTT

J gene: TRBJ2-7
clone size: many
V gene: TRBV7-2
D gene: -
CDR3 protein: CASSFTSVSYEQYF
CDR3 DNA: TGTGCCAGCAGCTTCACGTCAGTCTCCTACGAGCAGTACTTC

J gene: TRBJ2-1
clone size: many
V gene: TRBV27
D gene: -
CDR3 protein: CASSPPAVEGLKFF
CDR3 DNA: TGTGCCAGCAGTCCACCCGCTGTGGAGGGGTTGAAGTTCTTC

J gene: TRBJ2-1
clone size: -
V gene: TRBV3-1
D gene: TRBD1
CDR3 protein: CATSRWGQGRNNEQFF
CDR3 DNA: TGTGCCACCTCCCGATGGGGACAGGGGAGAAACAATGAGCAGTTCTTC

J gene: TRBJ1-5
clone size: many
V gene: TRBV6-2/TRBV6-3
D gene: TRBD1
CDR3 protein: CASRGTGGSNQPQHF
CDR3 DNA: TGTGCCAGCAGGGGGACAGGGGGGAGCAATCAGCCCCAGCATTTT